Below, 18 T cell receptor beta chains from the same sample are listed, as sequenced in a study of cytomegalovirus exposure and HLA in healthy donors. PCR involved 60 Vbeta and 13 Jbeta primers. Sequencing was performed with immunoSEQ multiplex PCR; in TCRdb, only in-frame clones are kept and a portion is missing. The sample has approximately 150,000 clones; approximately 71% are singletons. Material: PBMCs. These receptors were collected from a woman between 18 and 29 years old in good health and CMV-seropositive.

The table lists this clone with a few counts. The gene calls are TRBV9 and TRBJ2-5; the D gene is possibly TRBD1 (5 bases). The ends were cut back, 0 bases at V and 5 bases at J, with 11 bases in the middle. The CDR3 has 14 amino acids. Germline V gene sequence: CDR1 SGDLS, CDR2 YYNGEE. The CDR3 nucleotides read TGTGCCAGCAGCGTAGCAGGGCTGGGGGAGACCCAGTACTTC. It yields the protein CASSVAGLGETQYF. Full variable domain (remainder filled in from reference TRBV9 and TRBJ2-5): DSGVTQTPKHLITATGQRVTLRCSPRSGDLSVYWYQQSLDQGLQFLIQYYNGEERAKGNILERFSAQQFPDLHSELNLSSLELGDSALYFCASSVAGLGETQYFGPGTRLLVL.

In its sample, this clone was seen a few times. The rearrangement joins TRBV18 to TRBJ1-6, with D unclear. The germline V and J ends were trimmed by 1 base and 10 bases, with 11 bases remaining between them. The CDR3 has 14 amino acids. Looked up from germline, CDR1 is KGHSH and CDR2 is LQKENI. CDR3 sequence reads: CASSPLRGESPLHF. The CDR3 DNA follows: TGTGCCAGCTCACCACTTCGGGGAGAATCACCCCTCCACTTT.

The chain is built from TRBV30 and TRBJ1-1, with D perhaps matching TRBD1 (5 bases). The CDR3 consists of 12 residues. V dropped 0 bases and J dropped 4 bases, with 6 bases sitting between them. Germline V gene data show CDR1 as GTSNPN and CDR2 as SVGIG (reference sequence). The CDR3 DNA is TGTGCCTGGAGTGTAACAGGCACTGAAGCTTTCTTT. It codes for CAWSVTGTEAFF.

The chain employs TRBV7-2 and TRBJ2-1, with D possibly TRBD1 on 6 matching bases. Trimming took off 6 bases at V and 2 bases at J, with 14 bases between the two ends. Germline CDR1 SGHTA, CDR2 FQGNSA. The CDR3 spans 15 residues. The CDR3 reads CASSLLQGAYNEQFF. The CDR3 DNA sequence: TGTGCCAGCAGTTTACTACAGGGAGCCTACAATGAGCAGTTCTTC. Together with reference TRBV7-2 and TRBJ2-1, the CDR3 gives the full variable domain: GAGVSQSPSNKVTEKGKDVELRCDPISGHTALYWYRQSLGQGLEFLIYFQGNSAPDKSGLPSDRFSAERTGGSVSTLTIQRTQQEDSAVYLCASSLLQGAYNEQFFGPGTRLTVL.

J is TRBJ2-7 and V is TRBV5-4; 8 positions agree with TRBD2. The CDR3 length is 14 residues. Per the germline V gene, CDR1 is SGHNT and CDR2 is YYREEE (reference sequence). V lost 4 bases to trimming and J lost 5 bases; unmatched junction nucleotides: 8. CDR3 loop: CASSAAGGGHEQYF. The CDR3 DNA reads TGTGCCAGCAGCGCGGCGGGGGGAGGCCACGAGCAGTACTTC.

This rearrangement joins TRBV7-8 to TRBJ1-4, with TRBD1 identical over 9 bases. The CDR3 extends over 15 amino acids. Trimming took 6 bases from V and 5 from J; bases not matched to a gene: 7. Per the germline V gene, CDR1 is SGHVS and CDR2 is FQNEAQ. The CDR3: CASSFAGTGNEKLFF. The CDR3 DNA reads TGTGCCAGCAGTTTTGCCGGGACAGGGAATGAAAAACTGTTTTTT.

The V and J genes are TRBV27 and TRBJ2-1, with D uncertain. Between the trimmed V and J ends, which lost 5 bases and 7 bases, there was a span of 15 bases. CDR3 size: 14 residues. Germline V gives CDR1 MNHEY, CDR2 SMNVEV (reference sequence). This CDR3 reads CASSPALGLNEQFF. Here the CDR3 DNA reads TGTGCCAGCAGTCCAGCCCTAGGTTTAAATGAGCAGTTCTTC.

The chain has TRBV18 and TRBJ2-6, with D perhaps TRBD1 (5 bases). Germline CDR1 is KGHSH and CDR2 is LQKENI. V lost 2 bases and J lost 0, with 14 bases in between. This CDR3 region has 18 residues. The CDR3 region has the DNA TGTGCCAGCTCACCAATCAGGGTTAGTCTCTCTGGGGCCAACGTCCTGACTTTC. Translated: CASSPIRVSLSGANVLTF.

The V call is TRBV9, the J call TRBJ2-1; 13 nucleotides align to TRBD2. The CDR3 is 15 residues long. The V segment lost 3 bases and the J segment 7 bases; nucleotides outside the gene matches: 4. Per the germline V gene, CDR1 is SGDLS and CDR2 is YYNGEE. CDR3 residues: CASSATSGGANEQFF. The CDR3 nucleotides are TGTGCCAGCAGCGCTACTAGCGGGGGGGCAAATGAGCAGTTCTTC.

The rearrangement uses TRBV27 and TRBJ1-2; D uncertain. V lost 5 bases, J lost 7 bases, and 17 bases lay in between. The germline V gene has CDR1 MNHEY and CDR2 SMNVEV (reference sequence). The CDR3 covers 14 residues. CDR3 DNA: TGTGCCAGCAGTATGGTTGCGGGCGGTCTTGGCTACACCTTC. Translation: CASSMVAGGLGYTF.

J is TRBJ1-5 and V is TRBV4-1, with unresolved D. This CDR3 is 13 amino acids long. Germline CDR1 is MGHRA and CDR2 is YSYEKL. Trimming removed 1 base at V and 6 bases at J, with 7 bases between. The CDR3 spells CASSQVGGQPQHF. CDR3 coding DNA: TGCGCCAGCAGCCAAGTTGGCGGTCAGCCCCAGCATTTT.

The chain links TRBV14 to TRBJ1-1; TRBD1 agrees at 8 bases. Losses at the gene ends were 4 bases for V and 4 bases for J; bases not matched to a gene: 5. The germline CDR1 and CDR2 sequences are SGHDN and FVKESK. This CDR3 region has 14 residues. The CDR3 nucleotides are TGTGCCAGCAGCCCGGGACAGGTTCGCACTGAAGCTTTCTTT. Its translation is CASSPGQVRTEAFF.

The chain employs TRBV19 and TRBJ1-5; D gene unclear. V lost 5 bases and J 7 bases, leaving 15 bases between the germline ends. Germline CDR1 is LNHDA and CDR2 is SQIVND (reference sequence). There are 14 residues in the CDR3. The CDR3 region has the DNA TGTGCCAGTAGTCCGGCGGGGTTGTACCAGCCCCAGCATTTT. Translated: CASSPAGLYQPQHF.

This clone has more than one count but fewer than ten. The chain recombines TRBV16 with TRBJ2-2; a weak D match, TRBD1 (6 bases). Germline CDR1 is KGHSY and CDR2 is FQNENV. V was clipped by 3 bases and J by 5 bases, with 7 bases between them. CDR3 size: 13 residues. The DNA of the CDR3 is TGTGCCAGCAGCCACCAGGGGACCGGGGAGCTGTTTTTT. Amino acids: CASSHQGTGELFF. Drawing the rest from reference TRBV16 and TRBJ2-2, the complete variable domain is GEEVAQTPKHLVRGEGQKAKLYCAPIKGHSYVFWYQQVLKNEFKFLISFQNENVFDETGMPKERFSAKCLPNSPCSLEIQATKLEDSAVYFCASSHQGTGELFFGEGSRLTVL.

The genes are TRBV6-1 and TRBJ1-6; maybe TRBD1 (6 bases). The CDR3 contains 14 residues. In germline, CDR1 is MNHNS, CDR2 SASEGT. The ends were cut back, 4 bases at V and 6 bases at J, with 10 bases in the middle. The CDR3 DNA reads TGTGCCAGCAGTGTGACAGGAAGTAATTCACCCCTCCACTTT. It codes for CASSVTGSNSPLHF.

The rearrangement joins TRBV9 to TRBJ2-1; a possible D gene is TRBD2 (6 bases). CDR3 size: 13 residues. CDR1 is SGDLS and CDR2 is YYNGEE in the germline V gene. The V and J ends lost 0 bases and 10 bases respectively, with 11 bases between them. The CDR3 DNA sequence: TGTGCCAGCAGCGTAGCGGGGGTGGGGGAGCAGTTCTTC. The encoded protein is CASSVAGVGEQFF.

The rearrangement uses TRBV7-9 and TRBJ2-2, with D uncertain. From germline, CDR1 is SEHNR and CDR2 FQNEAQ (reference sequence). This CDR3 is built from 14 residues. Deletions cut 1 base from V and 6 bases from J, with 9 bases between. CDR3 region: CASSLVVNAGELFF. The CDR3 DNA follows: TGTGCCAGCAGCTTAGTAGTAAACGCCGGGGAGCTGTTTTTT.

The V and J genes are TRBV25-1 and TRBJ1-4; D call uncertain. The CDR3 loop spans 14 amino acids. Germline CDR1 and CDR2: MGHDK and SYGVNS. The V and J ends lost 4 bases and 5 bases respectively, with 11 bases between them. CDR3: CASSGYVTNEKLFF. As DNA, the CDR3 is TGTGCCAGCAGTGGATACGTGACAAATGAAAAACTGTTTTTT.